These 21 T cell receptor beta chains were sequenced from one sample in a study of a mutant IDH1 vaccine in newly diagnosed glioma (dated by TCRdb to the early 2020s). The library was produced with the immunoSEQ multiplex PCR assay. As stored in TCRdb, this immuneACCESS dataset retains in-frame rearrangements with V and J assigned. A fraction of the clones does not appear; measured against another copy, unresolved V genes explain less than half of the discrepancy, and the remainder lacks a known reason. For this sample the table gives about 59,000 clones, of which roughly 80% were detected only once. 3.8% of the sample is held by the ten biggest clonotypes. The meaning of the sample's time point label: week 47, end of study. A 20-mer mutant IDH1 peptide at 300 micrograms in Montanide made up each vaccine dose, which was injected subcutaneously together with topical imiquimod. For these TCRs, the target antigens are not known.

The sequencing here drew on PBMCs, taken from a glioma patient whose treatment included an IDH1 peptide vaccine. The receptors shown here come from a man aged 25 to 45 with glioma.

The V gene is TRBV7-2, the J gene TRBJ1-6; 9 nucleotides line up with TRBD1. The CDR3 runs 16 residues. Germline lookup yields CDR1 SGHTA and CDR2 FQGNSA. V trimming: 1 base; J trimming: 6 bases; junction bases outside the gene matches: 4. The CDR3 region is CASSLGDRAVNSPLHF. CDR3 nucleotides: TGTGCCAGCAGCTTAGGGGACAGGGCGGTTAATTCACCCCTCCACTTT.

The sample holds one count of this clone. The chain joins TRBV9 to TRBJ2-1; D is perhaps TRBD2 (6 bases). The ends were cut back, 0 bases at V and 0 bases at J, with 7 bases in the middle. CDR1 is SGDLS and CDR2 is YYNGEE in the germline V gene. This CDR3 spans 15 amino acids. CDR3 amino acids: CASSVAGVSYNEQFF. In DNA form, the CDR3 reads TGTGCCAGCAGCGTAGCGGGGGTCTCCTACAATGAGCAGTTCTTC.

The V gene is TRBV2, the J gene TRBJ1-4; 11 positions match TRBD1. Germline lookup yields CDR1 SNHLY and CDR2 FYNNEI. V dropped 7 bases and J dropped 8; count of bases not matched to a gene: 3. CDR3 size: 13 residues. CDR3 DNA sequence: TGTGCCAGCAAGGGGACAGGGGGAGAAAAACTGTTTTTT. Encoded protein: CASKGTGGEKLFF.

This clone turned up a few times. The CDR3 coding sequence is TGTGCCAGTAGCCAACAGGGAGGCACTGAAGCTTTCTTT. This translates into CASSQQGGTEAFF. V usage is TRBV19 and J usage is TRBJ1-1; D perhaps matches TRBD1 (6 bases). Trimming shortened V by 6 bases and J by 4 bases, and 12 bases separated the two germline ends. The V gene's germline CDR1 is LNHDA and CDR2 SQIVND (reference sequence). The CDR3 has 13 amino acids. Combining the CDR3 with reference TRBV19 and TRBJ1-1 gives the whole variable domain DGGITQSPKYLFRKEGQNVTLSCEQNLNHDAMYWYRQDPGQGLRLIYYSQIVNDFQKGDIAEGYSVSREKKESFPLTVTSAQKNPTAFYLCASSQQGGTEAFFGQGTRLTVV.

This clone was seen once. The genes are TRBV14 and TRBJ1-4; tentative D call: TRBD1 (6 bases). V was pared by 4 bases and J by 4 bases, with 19 bases between. Looked up from germline, CDR1 is SGHDN and CDR2 is FVKESK. The CDR3 length is 17 residues. CDR3 bases: TGTGCCAGCAGCCCCCTCCATGGACAGAGGGGTAATGAAAAACTGTTTTTT. Its protein product is CASSPLHGQRGNEKLFF.

J is TRBJ1-5 and V is TRBV30; no clear D. The CDR3 is 14 amino acids. The germline V gene encodes CDR1 GTSNPN and CDR2 SVGIG (reference sequence). The germline V and J ends were trimmed by 3 bases and 1 base, with 10 bases remaining between them. CDR3 in amino acids: CAWRGWESNQPQHF. CDR3 in DNA: TGTGCCTGGAGAGGGTGGGAGAGCAATCAGCCCCAGCATTTT.

This chain connects TRBV6-4 to TRBJ2-2; D ambiguous. Germline V gene sequence: CDR1 MRHNA, CDR2 SNTAGT. V gave up 3 bases and J gave up 4 bases, with 6 bases separating them. The CDR3 is made up of 13 amino acids. CDR3 in DNA: TGTGCCAGCAGTGAAGAAGTCACCGGGGAGCTGTTTTTT. Encoded protein: CASSEEVTGELFF.

This sequence joins TRBV27 and TRBJ1-2, with 7 bases matching TRBD1. V trimming: 1 base; J trimming: 7 bases; junction bases outside the gene matches: 3. This CDR3 has 13 residues. Germline V gene lookup returns CDR1 MNHEY and CDR2 SMNVEV (reference sequence). CDR3 region: CASSLFQGGGYTF. The CDR3, as DNA: TGTGCCAGCAGTTTATTCCAGGGGGGTGGCTACACCTTC.

The V and J genes are TRBV12-5 and TRBJ2-3; no reliable D call. Germline assignment: CDR1 LGHNT and CDR2 FRNRAP. CDR3 length: 11 amino acids. The V end was cut by 2 bases, the J end by 9 bases, with 6 bases between. DNA of the CDR3: TGTGCTAGTGGTTTGACCTCGACGCAGTATTTT. Translating it yields CASGLTSTQYF.

CDR3 residues: CASSPAYTYGYTF. The CDR3 DNA follows: TGTGCCAGCAGTCCAGCATATACCTATGGCTACACCTTC. V and J are TRBV28 and TRBJ1-2; D unresolved. With 5 bases removed from V and 4 bases from J, the gap between germline ends came to 11 bases. The CDR3 length is 13 residues. CDR1 MDHEN and CDR2 SYDVKM come from the germline V gene.

The V call is TRBV28, the J call TRBJ1-2; D is undetermined. V lost 6 bases and J 0 bases, leaving 20 bases between the germline ends. The CDR3 is 17 amino acids. CDR1 is MDHEN, CDR2 SYDVKM, per germline. The CDR3 spells CASRSAGTEATNYGYTF. In DNA form, the CDR3 reads TGTGCCAGCAGATCAGCGGGTACAGAGGCCACTAACTATGGCTACACCTTC.

CDR3 DNA sequence: TGTGCCAGCAGCCCGACGGGGGATCGACGTGGCTACACCTTC. Amino acids: CASSPTGDRRGYTF. The chain recombines TRBV7-9 with TRBJ1-2; TRBD1 might be the D (5 bases). Germline lookup yields CDR1 SEHNR and CDR2 FQNEAQ (reference sequence). This CDR3 is built from 14 residues. The V end lost 5 bases, the J end lost 7 bases, and 17 bases lay between the germline ends.

This sequence joins TRBV5-8 and TRBJ1-3; D unresolved. CDR3 length: 12 residues. Germline values: CDR1 SGHTS, CDR2 YDEGEE. The V end lost 0 bases, the J end lost 5 bases, and 3 bases lay between the germline ends. Here the CDR3 DNA reads TGTGCCAGCAGCTTGGTCCGAAACACCATATATTTT. Its translation is CASSLVRNTIYF.

The chain joins TRBV5-8 to TRBJ2-1; 8 bases map to TRBD2. The germline CDR1 and CDR2 sequences are SGHTS and YDEGEE. The CDR3 covers 16 residues. The junction had 7 bases not matched to a gene; V was cut back by 0 bases and J by 5 bases. Here the CDR3 reads CASSLGPGGNNNEQFF. CDR3 DNA sequence: TGTGCCAGCAGCTTGGGGCCGGGGGGGAACAACAATGAGCAGTTCTTC.

The chain has TRBV19 and TRBJ1-5, with D perhaps TRBD1 (5 bases). Germline V CDR1 and CDR2: LNHDA, SQIVND (reference sequence). This CDR3 is built from 14 residues. V lost 6 bases and J lost 7, with 16 bases in between. The chain's CDR3 is CASRIGRAAQPQHF. The DNA of the CDR3 is TGTGCCAGTAGGATCGGCAGGGCCGCGCAGCCCCAGCATTTT.

This rearrangement joins TRBV27 to TRBJ1-5; 9 bases are shared with TRBD1. Per the germline V gene, CDR1 is MNHEY and CDR2 is SMNVEV (reference sequence). The CDR3 runs to 16 residues. The V and J ends lost 9 bases and 2 bases, in that order; junction bases with no gene match: 11. The CDR3 bases are TGTGCCAGTAGACCCACAGGGGGCGTTGGCAATCAGCCCCAGCATTTT. Translation gives CASRPTGGVGNQPQHF.

The chain uses TRBV15 and TRBJ2-5, with D uncertain. The germline CDR1 and CDR2 sequences are LNHNV and YYDKDF (reference sequence). Trimming took 1 base from V and 4 from J, leaving 10 bases between them. The CDR3 runs 14 residues. CDR3 nucleotides: TGTGCCACCAGCAGAGGAGGCAGAACAGAGACCCAGTACTTC. Amino acid sequence: CATSRGGRTETQYF. The whole variable domain, filled in from reference TRBV15 and TRBJ2-5, reads DAMVIQNPRYQVTQFGKPVTLSCSQTLNHNVMYWYQQKSSQAPKLLFHYYDKDFNNEADTPDNFQSRRPNTSFCFLDIRSPGLGDTAMYLCATSRGGRTETQYFGPGTRLLVL.

V and J are TRBV5-1 and TRBJ1-1, with TRBD1 as a possible D gene (6 bases). There are 16 residues in the CDR3. CDR1 is SGHRS, CDR2 YFSETQ, per germline. Between the trimmed V and J ends, which lost 3 bases and 1 base, there was a span of 16 bases. In DNA, the CDR3 is TGCGCCAGCAGCTGGGGCCCGGGACACCCGAACACTGAAGCTTTCTTT. Its protein is CASSWGPGHPNTEAFF.

The chain carries TRBV2 and TRBJ2-5; D may be TRBD2 (6 bases). V gave up 8 bases and J gave up 2 bases, with 15 bases separating them. The CDR3 is made up of 14 amino acids. Germline-derived CDR1 and CDR2 are SNHLY and FYNNEI. CDR3 in DNA: TGTGCCAGCTTTCGGGGGAGAGGGCAAGAGACCCAGTACTTC. Its translation is CASFRGRGQETQYF.

The V gene is TRBV6-5, the J gene TRBJ1-2; D unclear. Trimming left V 4 bases short and J 6 bases short, with 18 bases between. The CDR3 runs 15 residues. Germline CDR1 reads MNHEY; CDR2 reads SVGAGI. The DNA of the CDR3 is TGTGCCAGCAGTTTCGGTGACCCCTATCGAGATGGCTACACCTTC. This encodes CASSFGDPYRDGYTF.

The chain recombines TRBV9 with TRBJ1-2; D gene uncertain. Germline assignment: CDR1 SGDLS and CDR2 YYNGEE. Trimming took 7 bases from V and 8 from J, leaving 12 bases between them. This CDR3 is 11 amino acids long. The CDR3 spells CASERYGGYTF. CDR3 sequence (DNA): TGTGCCAGCGAGCGATACGGGGGCTACACCTTC.